Presented here are 14 T cell receptor beta chains from one specimen sequenced in a study of shared clonotypes between healthy human individuals. Libraries were prepared by immunoSEQ multiplex PCR; TCRdb keeps only in-frame clonotypes and omits some of them. Counted here are 100,000 or so clones, around 64% occurring once; the ten biggest clones make up about 25%. Sequencing used memory CD8+ T cells sorted from blood. Specified subset: CD45RO+ cells pooled with CCR7-negative TemRA cells. The receptors stem from a young woman in good health.

This clone was picked up a small number of times. The chain's CDR3 is CASSPRPISGNTIYF. The CDR3 DNA reads TGCGCCAGCAGCCCCAGACCGATCTCTGGAAACACCATATATTTT. The chain employs TRBV4-1 and TRBJ1-3; D is uncertain. V lost 4 bases to trimming and J lost 0 bases, with 10 bases between them. CDR1 MGHRA and CDR2 YSYEKL come from the germline V gene. This CDR3 has 15 residues.

The V and J genes are TRBV27 and TRBJ2-1, with 10 bases fitting TRBD2. Trimming removed 3 bases from V and 3 bases from J; junction bases left unmatched: 5. The germline CDR1 and CDR2 sequences are MNHEY and SMNVEV (reference sequence). This CDR3 comprises 16 residues. Here the CDR3 reads CASSLEPSGSYNEQFF. As DNA, the CDR3 is TGTGCCAGCAGTTTGGAGCCTAGCGGGAGCTACAATGAGCAGTTCTTC.

Details on this clone: One end of the junction varies from germline; a read error may be responsible. The gene calls are TRBV27 and TRBJ2-7; no reliable D call. The CDR3 spans 14 residues. CDR1 is MNHEY, CDR2 SMNVEV, per germline (reference sequence). In DNA form, the CDR3 reads TGTGTCAGCAGTTTATCGTCCAAGACCTACGAGCAGTACTTC. Translation: CVSSLSSKTYEQYF.

This clone was seen repeatedly, ten times or more. Other DNA sequences from this sample encode an identical CDR3 as well. The CDR3 sequence: CASSLDVLAKREGHEQFF. The CDR3, as DNA: TGTGCCAGCAGCTTAGACGTCCTAGCGAAGCGGGAGGGCCATGAGCAGTTCTTC. The rearrangement links TRBV7-9 to TRBJ2-1, with 10 nucleotides matching TRBD2. The CDR3 has 18 residues. Germline V gene sequence: CDR1 SEHNR, CDR2 FQNEAQ (reference sequence). The J segment lost 8 bases and the V segment lost 1 base, leaving 14 bases of the junction unmatched.

This CDR3 is CSVYFGQGKGYTF. Here the CDR3 DNA reads TGCAGCGTCTACTTCGGACAGGGCAAGGGCTACACCTTC. The chain is built from TRBV29-1 and TRBJ1-2; 8 nucleotides match TRBD1. CDR3 length: 13 residues. Germline assignment: CDR1 SQVTM and CDR2 ANQGSEA. V shed 6 bases, J shed 8 bases, and the junction held 11 bases outside the gene matches.

This clone was detected only a few times. V gene TRBV30 combines with J gene TRBJ2-7, with D possibly being TRBD1 (8 bases). The CDR3 totals 13 residues. CDR1 is GTSNPN and CDR2 is SVGIG in the germline V gene (reference sequence). V gave up 4 bases and J gave up 8 bases, with 18 bases separating them. CDR3 residues: CAWNPGGGGKQYF. In DNA form, the CDR3 reads TGTGCCTGGAATCCAGGGGGCGGGGGTAAGCAGTACTTC.

In this sample, this clone turned up once. The chain links TRBV19 to TRBJ2-3; TRBD1 aligns across 9 bases. This CDR3 comprises 16 residues. Germline V CDR1 and CDR2: LNHDA, SQIVND (reference sequence). Trimming removed 5 bases from V and 3 bases from J; junction bases left unmatched: 9. CDR3 residues: CASSPRNGQGTDTQYF. CDR3 DNA: TGTGCCAGTAGTCCCAGAAACGGACAGGGGACAGATACGCAGTATTTT.

The chain couples TRBV7-8 to TRBJ2-1; D is ambiguous. The CDR3 totals 14 residues. Germline V CDR1 and CDR2: SGHVS, FQNEAQ. V was cut by 1 base and J by 4 bases, with 8 bases left in between. The CDR3 region has the DNA TGTGCCAGCAGCTTAGTTGGTTATTACAATGAGCAGTTCTTC. Protein: CASSLVGYYNEQFF.

This clone showed up many times. The rearrangement links TRBV19 to TRBJ2-1, with 8 bases identical to TRBD2. Germline-derived CDR1 and CDR2 are LNHDA and SQIVND (reference sequence). The CDR3 extends over 19 amino acids. With V trimmed by 3 bases and J by 6 bases, 19 bases remained unmatched. CDR3 loop: CASSIDSASGPFFINEQFF. The CDR3 nucleotides are TGTGCCAGTAGTATTGATAGCGCTAGCGGGCCTTTTTTTATCAATGAGCAGTTCTTC.

This clone came up many times. The V gene is TRBV1, the J gene TRBJ2-7; the DNA was not used to check the table's D call, TRBD1. TRBV1 is reported as a pseudogene. The CDR3 sequence is 16 residues long. For the CDR3, the DNA is TGCACCAGCAGCTTTATTGGGACAGGGGGAAACTACGAGCAGTACTTC. Protein product: CTSSFIGTGGNYEQYF.

This clone was detected a few times. The chain has TRBV5-3 and TRBJ2-7, with D perhaps TRBD2 (5 bases). TRBV5-3 is marked as an open reading frame, function uncertain. Between the trimmed V and J ends, which lost 10 bases and 0 bases, there was a span of 20 bases. The CDR3 runs 15 residues. The CDR3 coding sequence is TGTGCCCGACACCTCCCTCGGGGTTCCTCCTACGAGCAGTACTTC. Amino acids: CARHLPRGSSYEQYF.

This clone has a single count. The J gene is TRBJ2-2, the V gene TRBV6-1, with D possibly TRBD2 on 6 matching bases. Deletions cut 2 bases from V and 1 base from J, with 11 bases between. This CDR3 is 16 amino acids long. Germline CDR1 MNHNS, CDR2 SASEGT. The CDR3 coding sequence is TGTGCCAGCAGTGAAAATCCGGGAGTGAACACCGGGGAGCTGTTTTTT. As protein: CASSENPGVNTGELFF.

The genes are TRBV6-1 and TRBJ1-1; tentatively, D is TRBD1 (5 bases). Deletions cut 4 bases from V and 1 base from J, with 10 bases between. Germline-derived CDR1 and CDR2 are MNHNS and SASEGT. The CDR3 is 14 residues long. In DNA, the CDR3 is TGTGCCAGCAGTGTGCAGGGAGGGAACACTGAAGCTTTCTTT. It specifies CASSVQGGNTEAFF.

CDR3 nucleotides: TGTGCCAGCAGCCACCGCGGCGCCTGGGAAGCTTTCTTT. Its translation is CASSHRGAWEAFF. V gene TRBV4-2 combines with J gene TRBJ1-1; D is undetermined. CDR3 size: 13 residues. The V end lost 3 bases, the J end lost 8 bases, and 13 bases lay between the germline ends. In germline, CDR1 is LGHNA, CDR2 YNFKEQ.